The clone carrying this TCR beta chain was detected many times. Its antigen remains unidentified. Using RNA transcripts as the source, TCR beta CDR3 regions were amplified. The HTBI primer set drove a first-round RT-PCR of the TCR CDR3. TCRdb called the multiplex PCR reads again in MiXCR, with one record for every CDR3 protein. The repertoire has 90,000 to 120,000 distinct CDR3 sequences, roughly 15% of them found once; the top ten carry 40% to 50%. The sample originates from a study of T cells in Graves' hyperthyroidism and ophthalmopathy. The CDR3 contains 16 residues. V shed 4 bases and J shed 7 bases, with 19 bases lying between them. Germline V gene lookup returns CDR1 MNHEY and CDR2 SMNVEV (reference sequence). Findings and limits, study-wide: Researchers found most expanded thyroid clonotypes above 0.001 in blood as well. The model anticipated ophthalmopathy a median approximately six months pre-onset.

The diagnostic basis comprised clinical symptoms, serum thyroxine and TRAb, thyroid ultrasound and orbital computed tomography. The sample comprised blood. The gene calls are TRBV27 and TRBJ2-2, with D maybe TRBD2 (6 bases). The source is a woman aged 50 to 60 with Graves' hyperthyroidism. CDR3 nucleotides: TGTGCCAGCAGTTCAACGGGACTTCCCCTAGTCGGGGAGCTGTTTTTT. Amino acid sequence: CASSSTGLPLVGELFF.